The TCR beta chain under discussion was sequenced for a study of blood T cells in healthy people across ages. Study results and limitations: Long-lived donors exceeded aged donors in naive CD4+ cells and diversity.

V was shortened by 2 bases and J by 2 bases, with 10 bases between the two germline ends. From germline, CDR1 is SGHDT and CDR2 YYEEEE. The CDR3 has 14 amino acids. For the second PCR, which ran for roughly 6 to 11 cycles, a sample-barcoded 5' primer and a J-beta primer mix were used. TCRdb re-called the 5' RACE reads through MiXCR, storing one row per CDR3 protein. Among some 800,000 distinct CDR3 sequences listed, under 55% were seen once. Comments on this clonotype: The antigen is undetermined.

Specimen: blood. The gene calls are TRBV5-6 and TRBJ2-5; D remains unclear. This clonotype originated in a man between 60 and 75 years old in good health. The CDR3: CASSFSSEQETQYF. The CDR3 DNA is TGTGCCAGCAGCTTTTCGAGTGAACAAGAGACCCAGTACTTC.